Presented here are 19 T cell receptor beta chains from one specimen sequenced in a study of T cells in localized non-small cell lung cancer. Data came from immunoSEQ multiplex PCR; TCRdb stores just in-frame clones and leaves some out. The repertoire holds fewer than 30,000 clones, with 90% as singletons. The sequencing used peripheral blood, collected before any cancer treatment. Receptors were obtained from a woman aged 40 to 75 with stage I lung adenocarcinoma.

This chain joins TRBV10-3 and TRBJ2-3, with D perhaps TRBD1 (6 bases). V lost 7 bases to trimming and J lost 8 bases, with 22 bases between them. CDR1 is ENHRY and CDR2 is SYGVKD in the germline V gene. This CDR3 is built from 15 residues. In nucleotides, the CDR3 is TGTGCCATCACGGATAACAGGGACCGTGGGGGTACGCAGTATTTT. Translating gives CAITDNRDRGGTQYF.

This clone was recorded a few times. The V and J genes are TRBV30 and TRBJ1-2, with 7 bases lining up with TRBD1. The germline V gene encodes CDR1 GTSNPN and CDR2 SVGIG (reference sequence). The V segment lost 1 base and the J segment 4 bases; nucleotides outside the gene matches: 6. This CDR3 is 14 amino acids long. DNA for the CDR3: TGTGCCTGGAGTGATAACAGGGGAATCTATGGCTACACCTTC. This sequence encodes CAWSDNRGIYGYTF.

The CDR3 region is CASSPQLAGDNTQYF. For the CDR3, the DNA is TGTGCCAGCAGCCCGCAACTAGCGGGAGATAATACGCAGTATTTT. This rearrangement joins TRBV11-3 to TRBJ2-3, with TRBD2 matching over 11 bases. There are 15 residues in the CDR3. The ends lost 5 bases at V and 7 bases at J; junction bases unmatched: 8. The germline gives CDR1 SGHNT, CDR2 YENEEA.

This sequence joins TRBV5-4 and TRBJ2-7; 9 positions agree with TRBD1. CDR3 size: 15 residues. After removal of 2 bases from V and 3 bases from J, the junction contained 6 bases not matched to a gene. Germline V gene sequence: CDR1 SGHNT, CDR2 YYREEE (reference sequence). As DNA, the CDR3 is TGTGCCAGCAGCTTACCGGGACAGGGCCGCTACGAGCAGTACTTC. Protein sequence: CASSLPGQGRYEQYF.

The gene calls are TRBV7-9 and TRBJ2-5; tentative D call: TRBD1 (6 bases). The CDR3 spans 14 residues. Germline assignment: CDR1 SEHNR and CDR2 FQNEAQ (reference sequence). The V and J ends lost 3 bases and 4 bases respectively, with 12 bases between them. This chain's CDR3 is CASSFTGLTETQYF. The CDR3 nucleotides read TGTGCCAGCAGCTTCACAGGGTTAACAGAGACCCAGTACTTC.

The chain links TRBV7-9 to TRBJ1-4; 9 bases are a match to TRBD1. Germline CDR1 and CDR2: SEHNR and FQNEAQ (reference sequence). Losses at the gene ends were 0 bases for V and 5 bases for J; bases not matched to a gene: 1. This CDR3 is 15 amino acids long. The CDR3 nucleotides read TGTGCCAGCAGCTTAGCCGGGACAGGGAATGAAAAACTGTTTTTT. It encodes CASSLAGTGNEKLFF. The full variable domain, with the rest looked up from reference TRBV7-9 and TRBJ1-4, is DTGVSQNPRHKITKRGQNVTFRCDPISEHNRLYWYRQTLGQGPEFLTYFQNEAQLEKSRLLSDRFSAERPKGSFSTLEIQRTEQGDSAMYLCASSLAGTGNEKLFFGSGTQLSVL.

This chain links TRBV19 with TRBJ1-4, with a tentative D call TRBD1 (6 bases). Per germline, CDR1 LNHDA and CDR2 SQIVND (reference sequence). The V and J ends lost 7 bases and 7 bases respectively, with 16 bases between them. This CDR3 has 14 residues. The CDR3 nucleotides read TGTGCCAGTATGAGGCAGGGGAGGGGTGAAAAACTGTTTTTT. Its translation: CASMRQGRGEKLFF.

V usage is TRBV6-5 and J usage is TRBJ2-7, with D possibly being TRBD2 (7 bases). The germline CDR1 and CDR2 sequences are MNHEY and SVGAGI. The CDR3 sequence is 16 residues long. The V and J ends lost 2 bases and 6 bases respectively, with 20 bases between them. The chain's CDR3 is CASSYRGGARRLEQYF. CDR3 coding DNA: TGTGCCAGCAGTTACAGAGGGGGGGCCAGAAGACTCGAGCAGTACTTC.

The chain uses TRBV28 and TRBJ1-5, with D perhaps TRBD1 (6 bases). V shed 4 bases and J shed 6 bases, with 16 bases lying between them. CDR3 length: 15 amino acids. Germline V gene lookup returns CDR1 MDHEN and CDR2 SYDVKM. CDR3 bases: TGTGCCAGCAGTTCGATGCGAGGGGGGGGTCAGCCCCAGCATTTT. Translating gives CASSSMRGGGQPQHF. The variable domain in full, with the rest retrieved from reference TRBV28 and TRBJ1-5, is DVKVTQSSRYLVKRTGEKVFLECVQDMDHENMFWYRQDPGLGLRLIYFSYDVKMKEKGDIPEGYSVSREKKERFSLILESASTNQTSMYLCASSSMRGGGQPQHFGDGTRLSIL.

CDR3: CASSLGGTGYGYTF. In DNA form, the CDR3 reads TGTGCCAGCAGCTTAGGGGGAACAGGGTATGGCTACACCTTC. This chain joins TRBV7-9 and TRBJ1-2, with a possible D match to TRBD1 (6 bases). V lost 1 base and J lost 5, with 11 bases in between. The V gene's germline CDR1 is SEHNR and CDR2 FQNEAQ (reference sequence). The CDR3 sequence is 14 residues long.

The chain combines TRBV19 with TRBJ2-1; 12 nucleotides agree with TRBD2. Germline V CDR1 and CDR2: LNHDA, SQIVND (reference sequence). This CDR3 comprises 16 residues. Losses at the gene ends were 7 bases for V and 2 bases for J; bases not matched to a gene: 6. The chain's CDR3 is CASTRLAGDTYNEQFF. The CDR3 bases are TGTGCCAGTACCCGACTAGCGGGGGACACCTACAATGAGCAGTTCTTC.

This rearrangement joins TRBV11-2 to TRBJ1-4, with a tentative D call TRBD1 (6 bases). Germline V gene sequence: CDR1 SGHAT, CDR2 FQNNGV. Trimming left V 5 bases short and J 5 bases short, with 18 bases between. The CDR3 runs 16 residues. The CDR3 sequence: CASSLSRWTENEKLFF. In DNA, the CDR3 is TGTGCCAGCAGCCTAAGCCGCTGGACAGAGAATGAAAAACTGTTTTTT.

The rearrangement uses TRBV6-5 and TRBJ2-3; D is ambiguous. CDR3 size: 14 residues. The V end lost 5 bases, the J end lost 0 bases, and 9 bases lay between the germline ends. Germline CDR1 reads MNHEY; CDR2 reads SVGAGI. CDR3 residues: CASSKHRSTDTQYF. The CDR3 bases are TGTGCCAGCAGTAAACATAGAAGCACAGATACGCAGTATTTT.

The chain carries TRBV19 and TRBJ1-5; D is undetermined. V lost 4 bases to trimming and J lost 3 bases, with 10 bases between them. The germline CDR1 and CDR2 sequences are LNHDA and SQIVND (reference sequence). The CDR3 contains 14 residues. CDR3 nucleotides: TGTGCCAGTAGTACCAGGACCGTCAATCAGCCCCAGCATTTT. Translated, it gives CASSTRTVNQPQHF.

This clone has just a few counts. The gene calls are TRBV7-8 and TRBJ1-3, with TRBD1 as a possible D gene (5 bases). This CDR3 is 15 amino acids long. The germline V gene encodes CDR1 SGHVS and CDR2 FQNEAQ. V was trimmed by 5 bases and J by 0 bases, leaving 11 bases between them. CDR3 in DNA: TGTGCCAGCAGCCCAGCGGGGGACTCTGGAAACACCATATATTTT. This sequence encodes CASSPAGDSGNTIYF.

The chain combines TRBV6-1 with TRBJ1-4; TRBD1 agrees at 8 bases. The CDR3 is made up of 16 amino acids. V shed 3 bases, J shed 4 bases, and the junction held 7 bases outside the gene matches. From germline, CDR1 is MNHNS and CDR2 SASEGT. CDR3: CASSDDRGPGNEKLFF. CDR3 DNA sequence: TGTGCCAGCAGTGACGACAGGGGACCCGGTAATGAAAAACTGTTTTTT.

This chain connects TRBV9 to TRBJ1-4; D is unclear. Germline V gives CDR1 SGDLS, CDR2 YYNGEE. The CDR3 totals 15 residues. V shed 4 bases and J shed 5 bases, with 15 bases lying between them. CDR3 coding DNA: TGTGCCAGCAGCTACGGCGGCAGCTTAAATGAAAAACTGTTTTTT. Its translation is CASSYGGSLNEKLFF.

The genes are TRBV7-2 and TRBJ2-7; 8 bases agree with TRBD2. V shed 1 base, J shed 5 bases, and the junction held 7 bases outside the gene matches. From germline, CDR1 is SGHTA and CDR2 FQGNSA. The CDR3 contains 15 residues. CDR3 DNA sequence: TGTGCCAGCAGCTTAGTCGGGGGGGGCAAGGACGAGCAGTACTTC. It codes for CASSLVGGGKDEQYF.

Points on this clone: Other DNA sequences from this sample encode an identical CDR3 as well. CDR3 protein: CASSQDPGGSYNEQFF. The CDR3 DNA is TGCGCCAGCAGCCAAGACCCAGGGGGCTCCTACAATGAGCAGTTCTTC. V gene TRBV4-1 combines with J gene TRBJ2-1; 7 bases agree with TRBD1. CDR1 is MGHRA and CDR2 is YSYEKL in the germline V gene. Losses at the gene ends were 0 bases for V and 0 bases for J; bases not matched to a gene: 2. The CDR3 extends over 16 amino acids.